This T cell receptor (beta chain) was profiled in a study of CD8 T cells in Susac syndrome. The authors reverse transcribed 0.5 to 1 ug RNA with random hexamers. Amplification of TCR beta CDR3 used immunoSEQ multiplex PCR across 54 Vbeta and 13 Jbeta. TCRdb redid the calling of the immunoSEQ multiplex PCR reads with MiXCR, one entry per CDR3 protein. The sample lists 150,000 or so distinct CDR3 sequences, approximately 95% occurring once. This TCR came from a human donor with Susac syndrome. Sequencing input: CD4+ T cells from PBMCs.

DNA of the CDR3: TGTGCCAGCAGCTTGTTCGTGGGGACTAACACTGAAGCTTTCTTT. It translates to CASSLFVGTNTEAFF. V is TRBV5-6 and J is TRBJ1-1; possibly TRBD1 for D (5 bases). Between the trimmed V and J ends, which lost 1 base and 2 bases, there was a span of 12 bases. Germline V gene lookup returns CDR1 SGHDT and CDR2 YYEEEE. CDR3 length equals 15 residues. The full variable domain, its missing parts supplied by reference TRBV5-6 and TRBJ1-1, is DAGVTQSPTHLIKTRGQQVTLRCSPKSGHDTVSWYQQALGQGPQFIFQYYEEEERQRGNFPDRFSGHQFPNYSSELNVNALLLGDSALYLCASSLFVGTNTEAFFGQGTRLTVV.